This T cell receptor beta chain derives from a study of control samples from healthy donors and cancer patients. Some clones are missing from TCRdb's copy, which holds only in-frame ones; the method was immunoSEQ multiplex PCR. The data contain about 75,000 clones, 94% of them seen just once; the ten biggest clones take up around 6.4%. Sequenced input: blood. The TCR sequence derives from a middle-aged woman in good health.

CDR3 nucleotides: TGTGCCAGCAGCTTGGCCGCTGCGGGAGGGCACGGGGAGCTGTTTTTT. This sequence encodes CASSLAAAGGHGELFF. The V gene is TRBV5-4, the J gene TRBJ2-2; 9 positions agree with TRBD2. Germline CDR1 and CDR2: SGHNT and YYREEE (reference sequence). V shed 0 bases, J shed 7 bases, and the junction held 7 bases outside the gene matches. The CDR3 is 16 residues long. Supplemented by reference TRBV5-4 and TRBJ2-2, the full variable domain reads ETGVTQSPTHLIKTRGQQVTLRCSSQSGHNTVSWYQQALGQGPQFIFQYYREEENGRGNFPPRFSGLQFPNYSSELNVNALELDDSALYLCASSLAAAGGHGELFFGEGSRLTVL.